This entry features one TCR beta chain sequence. Its antigen remains unknown. Once RNA had been extracted, it was reverse transcribed into cDNA to act as the sequencing template. Profiled with immunoSEQ multiplex PCR; TCRdb holds only in-frame clones, not every one. The sample consists of approximately 160,000 clones, around 60% of them appearing once. This CDR3 spans 14 amino acids. V lost 4 bases to trimming and J lost 1 base; unmatched junction nucleotides: 4. Germline-derived CDR1 and CDR2 are MGHDK and SYGVNS. The data belong to a study of CD8+ T cells in alopecia areata. Study details: For the treated group, dosing was oral tofacitinib at 5 to 10 mg twice daily. Study-level results: Significant decreases in scalp clonality and expanded CD8+ clones followed tofacitinib treatment. Scalp repertoires also include resident alphabeta T cells from normal skin. How baseline CD8+ expansion relates to response remains uncertain (there was one nonresponder).

Treatment defined: oral pan-JAK inhibitor, 5-10 mg twice daily. The gene calls are TRBV25-1 and TRBJ2-7; 7 nucleotides align to TRBD1. The source of this sequence is a human donor with alopecia areata. The sequencing here drew on CD4+ T cells sorted from blood, taken at week 24, from a patient treated with tofacitinib. In DNA form, the CDR3 reads TGTGCCAGCAGTGGCAGGGGGACGTCCTACGAGCAGTACTTC. Its protein product is CASSGRGTSYEQYF.